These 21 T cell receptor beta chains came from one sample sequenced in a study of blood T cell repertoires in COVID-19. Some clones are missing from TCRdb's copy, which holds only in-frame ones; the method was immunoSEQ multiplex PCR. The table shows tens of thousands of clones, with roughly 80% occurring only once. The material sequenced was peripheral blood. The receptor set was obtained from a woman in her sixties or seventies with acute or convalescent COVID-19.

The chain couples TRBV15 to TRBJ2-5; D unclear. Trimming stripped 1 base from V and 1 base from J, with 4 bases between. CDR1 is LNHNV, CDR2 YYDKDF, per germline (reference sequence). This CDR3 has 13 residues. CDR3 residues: CATSRGLQETQYF. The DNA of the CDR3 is TGTGCCACCAGCAGAGGACTCCAAGAGACCCAGTACTTC.

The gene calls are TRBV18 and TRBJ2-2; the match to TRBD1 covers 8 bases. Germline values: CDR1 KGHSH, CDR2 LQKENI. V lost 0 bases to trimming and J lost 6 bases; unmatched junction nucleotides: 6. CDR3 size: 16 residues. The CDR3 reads CASSPPGTGWAGELFF. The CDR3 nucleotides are TGTGCCAGCTCACCACCCGGGACAGGATGGGCCGGGGAGCTGTTTTTT.

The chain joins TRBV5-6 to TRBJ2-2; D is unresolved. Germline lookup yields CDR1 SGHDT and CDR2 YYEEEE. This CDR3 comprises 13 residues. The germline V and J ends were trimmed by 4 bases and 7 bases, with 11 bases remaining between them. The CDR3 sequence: CASSPPRVGELFF. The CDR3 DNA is TGTGCCAGCAGCCCACCCCGCGTCGGGGAGCTGTTTTTT. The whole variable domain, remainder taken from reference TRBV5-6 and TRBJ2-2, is DAGVTQSPTHLIKTRGQQVTLRCSPKSGHDTVSWYQQALGQGPQFIFQYYEEEERQRGNFPDRFSGHQFPNYSSELNVNALLLGDSALYLCASSPPRVGELFFGEGSRLTVL.

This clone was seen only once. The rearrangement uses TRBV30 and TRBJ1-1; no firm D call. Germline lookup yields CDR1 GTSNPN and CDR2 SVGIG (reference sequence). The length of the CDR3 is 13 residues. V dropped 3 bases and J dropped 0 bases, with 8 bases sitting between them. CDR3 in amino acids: CAWSLPMNTEAFF. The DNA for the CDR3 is TGTGCCTGGAGCCTACCCATGAACACTGAAGCTTTCTTT.

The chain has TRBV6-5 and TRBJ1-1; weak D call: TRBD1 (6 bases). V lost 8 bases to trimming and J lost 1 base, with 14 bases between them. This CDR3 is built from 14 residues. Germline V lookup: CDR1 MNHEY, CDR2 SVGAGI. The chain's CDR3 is CASSPRGWNTEAFF. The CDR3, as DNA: TGTGCCAGCTCTCCGAGGGGGTGGAACACTGAAGCTTTCTTT.

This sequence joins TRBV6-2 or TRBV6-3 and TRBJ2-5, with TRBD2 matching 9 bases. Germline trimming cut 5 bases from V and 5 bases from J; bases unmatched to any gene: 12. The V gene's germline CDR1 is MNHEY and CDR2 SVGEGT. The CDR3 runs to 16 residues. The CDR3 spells CASSPVAGALGETQYF. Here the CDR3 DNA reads TGTGCCAGCAGTCCGGTAGCGGGGGCCCTTGGGGAGACCCAGTACTTC.

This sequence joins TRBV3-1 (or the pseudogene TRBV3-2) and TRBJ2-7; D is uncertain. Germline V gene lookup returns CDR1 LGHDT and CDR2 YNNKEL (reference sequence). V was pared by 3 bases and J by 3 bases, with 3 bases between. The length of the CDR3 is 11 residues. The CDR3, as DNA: TGTGCCAGCAGCCAGAGCTACGAGCAGTACTTC. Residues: CASSQSYEQYF.

In nucleotides, the CDR3 is TGTGCCAGTACTACCGGGACAGGGGGCCTAAATGAGCAGTTCTTC. It encodes CASTTGTGGLNEQFF. V is TRBV19 and J is TRBJ2-1, with 12 bases identical to TRBD1. With V trimmed by 7 bases and J by 7 bases, 8 bases remained unmatched. The germline CDR1 and CDR2 sequences are LNHDA and SQIVND (reference sequence). The CDR3 spans 15 residues.

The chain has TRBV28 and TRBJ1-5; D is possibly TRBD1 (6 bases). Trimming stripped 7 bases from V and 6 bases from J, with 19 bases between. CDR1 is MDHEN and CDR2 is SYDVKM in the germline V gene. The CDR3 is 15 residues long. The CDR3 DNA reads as TGTGCCAGCAACTTGGGGACACTCACCCCTCAGCCCCAGCATTTT. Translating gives CASNLGTLTPQPQHF.

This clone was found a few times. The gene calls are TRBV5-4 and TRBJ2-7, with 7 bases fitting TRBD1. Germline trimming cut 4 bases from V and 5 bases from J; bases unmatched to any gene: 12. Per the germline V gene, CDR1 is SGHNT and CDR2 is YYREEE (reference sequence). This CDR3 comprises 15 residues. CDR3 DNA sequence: TGTGCCAGCAGCCGGGACAGATATCTGGCCAACGAGCAGTACGTC. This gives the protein CASSRDRYLANEQYV.

The DNA for the CDR3 is TGTGCCAGCAGAGGGGTTGGTGGTCACTATGGCTACACCTTC. Translating it yields CASRGVGGHYGYTF. The chain employs TRBV27 and TRBJ1-2; D possibly corresponds to TRBD1 (5 bases). The CDR3 has 14 residues. Trimming removed 6 bases at V and 3 bases at J, with 14 bases between. The germline V gene encodes CDR1 MNHEY and CDR2 SMNVEV (reference sequence).

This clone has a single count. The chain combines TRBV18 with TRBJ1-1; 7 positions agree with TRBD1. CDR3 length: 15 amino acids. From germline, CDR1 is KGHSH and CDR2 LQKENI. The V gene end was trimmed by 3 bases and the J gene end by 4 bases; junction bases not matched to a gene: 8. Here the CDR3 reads CASSPRQGVGTEAFF. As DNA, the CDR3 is TGTGCCAGCTCACCCAGACAGGGCGTTGGCACTGAAGCTTTCTTT.

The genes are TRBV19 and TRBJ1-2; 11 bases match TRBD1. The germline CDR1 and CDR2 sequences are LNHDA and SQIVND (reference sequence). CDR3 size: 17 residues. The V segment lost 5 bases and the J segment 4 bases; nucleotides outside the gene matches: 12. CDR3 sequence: CASSFRDRGDLGYGYTF. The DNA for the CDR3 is TGTGCCAGTAGTTTCCGGGACAGGGGGGATTTGGGCTATGGCTACACCTTC.

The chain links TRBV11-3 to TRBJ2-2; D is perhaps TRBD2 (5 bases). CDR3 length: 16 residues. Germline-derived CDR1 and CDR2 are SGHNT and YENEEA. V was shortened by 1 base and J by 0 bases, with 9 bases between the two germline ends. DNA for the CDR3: TGTGCCAGCAGCTTAGGCGGGTCACCGAACACCGGGGAGCTGTTTTTT. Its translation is CASSLGGSPNTGELFF.

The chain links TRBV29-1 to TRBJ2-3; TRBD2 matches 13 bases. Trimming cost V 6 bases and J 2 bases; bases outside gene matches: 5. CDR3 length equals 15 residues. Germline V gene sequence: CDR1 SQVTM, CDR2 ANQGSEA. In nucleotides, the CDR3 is TGCAGCGTATGGACTAGCGGGGGTTCCACAGATACGCAGTATTTT. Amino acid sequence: CSVWTSGGSTDTQYF.

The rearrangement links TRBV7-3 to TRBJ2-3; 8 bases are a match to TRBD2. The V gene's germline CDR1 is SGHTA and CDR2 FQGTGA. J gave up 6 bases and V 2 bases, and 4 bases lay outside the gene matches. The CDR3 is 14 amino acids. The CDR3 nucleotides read TGTGCCAGCAGCTTACGGGGGGGCCTGGATACGCAGTATTTT. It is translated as CASSLRGGLDTQYF.

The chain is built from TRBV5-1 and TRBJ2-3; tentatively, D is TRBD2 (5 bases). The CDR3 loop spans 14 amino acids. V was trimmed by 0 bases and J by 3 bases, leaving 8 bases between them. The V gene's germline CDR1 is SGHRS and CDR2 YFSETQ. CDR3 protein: CASSLVPGTDTQYF. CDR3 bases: TGCGCCAGCAGCTTGGTACCGGGAACAGATACGCAGTATTTT.

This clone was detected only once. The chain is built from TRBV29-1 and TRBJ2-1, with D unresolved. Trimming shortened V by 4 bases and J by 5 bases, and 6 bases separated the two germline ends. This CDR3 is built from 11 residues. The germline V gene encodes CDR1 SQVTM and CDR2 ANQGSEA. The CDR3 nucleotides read TGCAGCGTTGTTCCGGACAATGAGCAGTTCTTC. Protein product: CSVVPDNEQFF.

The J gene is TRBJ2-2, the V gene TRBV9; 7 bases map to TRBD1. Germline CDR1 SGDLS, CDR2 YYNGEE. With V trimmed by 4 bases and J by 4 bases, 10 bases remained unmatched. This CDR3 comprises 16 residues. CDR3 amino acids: CASSILGTVTTGELFF. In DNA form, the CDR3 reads TGTGCCAGCAGCATCCTTGGGACAGTAACCACCGGGGAGCTGTTTTTT.

The CDR3 DNA is TGTGCCTGGAGATCGCGCCCGCCCCGATATGGCTACACCTTC. This translates into CAWRSRPPRYGYTF. This sequence joins TRBV30 and TRBJ1-2; D is undetermined. Germline V gene sequence: CDR1 GTSNPN, CDR2 SVGIG (reference sequence). With 3 bases removed from V and 5 bases from J, the gap between germline ends came to 16 bases. The CDR3 runs 14 residues. Variable domain in full (rest from reference TRBV30 and TRBJ1-2): SQTIHQWPATLVQPVGSPLSLECTVEGTSNPNLYWYRQAAGRGLQLLFYSVGIGQISSEVPQNLSASRPQDRQFILSSKKLLLSDSGFYLCAWRSRPPRYGYTFGSGTRLTVV.

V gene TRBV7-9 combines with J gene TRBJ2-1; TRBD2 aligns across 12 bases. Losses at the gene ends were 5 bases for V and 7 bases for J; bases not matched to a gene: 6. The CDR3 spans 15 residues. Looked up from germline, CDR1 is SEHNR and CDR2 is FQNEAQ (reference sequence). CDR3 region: CASSMTSGGWNEQFF. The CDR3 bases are TGTGCCAGCAGCATGACTAGCGGGGGCTGGAATGAGCAGTTCTTC.